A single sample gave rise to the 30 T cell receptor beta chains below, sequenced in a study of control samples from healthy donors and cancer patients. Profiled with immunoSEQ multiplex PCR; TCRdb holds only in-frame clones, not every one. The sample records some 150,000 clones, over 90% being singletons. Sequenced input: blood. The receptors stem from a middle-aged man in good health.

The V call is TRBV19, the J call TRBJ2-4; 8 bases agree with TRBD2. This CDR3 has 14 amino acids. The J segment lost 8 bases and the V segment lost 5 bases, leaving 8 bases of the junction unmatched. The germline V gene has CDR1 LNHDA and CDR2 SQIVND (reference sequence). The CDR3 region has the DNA TGTGCCAGTAGTGTTAGCGGGATAGGTGACATTCAGTACTTC. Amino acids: CASSVSGIGDIQYF.

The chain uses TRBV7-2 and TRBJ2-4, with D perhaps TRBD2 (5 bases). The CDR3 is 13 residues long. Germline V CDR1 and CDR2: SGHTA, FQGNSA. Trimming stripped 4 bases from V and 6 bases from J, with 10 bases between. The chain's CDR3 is CASSWSEGNIQYF. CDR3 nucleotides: TGTGCCAGCAGCTGGTCAGAGGGAAACATTCAGTACTTC.

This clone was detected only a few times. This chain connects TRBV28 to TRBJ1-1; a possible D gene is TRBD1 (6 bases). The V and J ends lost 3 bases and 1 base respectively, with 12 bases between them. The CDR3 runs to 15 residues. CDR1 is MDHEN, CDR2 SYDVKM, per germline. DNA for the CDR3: TGTGCCAGCAGTTTTTCTCAGGGGTGGAACACTGAAGCTTTCTTT. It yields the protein CASSFSQGWNTEAFF.

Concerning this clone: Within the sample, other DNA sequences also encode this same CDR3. The CDR3 DNA reads as TGTGCCAGCAGCTTGGGAGGTGGATCCTACAATGAGCAGTTCTTC. It codes for CASSLGGGSYNEQFF. The chain links TRBV5-4 to TRBJ2-1; D gene uncertain. The CDR3 has 15 residues. Germline-derived CDR1 and CDR2 are SGHNT and YYREEE (reference sequence). Between the trimmed V and J ends, which lost 0 bases and 1 base, there was a span of 8 bases.

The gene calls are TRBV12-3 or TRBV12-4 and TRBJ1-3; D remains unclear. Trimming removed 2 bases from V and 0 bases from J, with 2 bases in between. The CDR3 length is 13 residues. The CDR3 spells CASSLISGNTIYF. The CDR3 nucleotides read TGTGCCAGCAGTTTAATCTCTGGAAACACCATATATTTT.

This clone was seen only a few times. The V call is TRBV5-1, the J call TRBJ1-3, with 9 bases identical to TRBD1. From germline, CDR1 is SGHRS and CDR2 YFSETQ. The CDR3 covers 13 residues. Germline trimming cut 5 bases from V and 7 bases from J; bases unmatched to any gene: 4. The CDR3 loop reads CASSYGQGNTIYF. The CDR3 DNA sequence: TGCGCCAGCAGTTACGGACAGGGGAACACCATATATTTT.

CDR3 amino acids: CASTLEDTQYF. CDR3 coding DNA: TGTGCCAGCACCCTCGAGGATACGCAGTATTTT. The V gene is TRBV6-5, the J gene TRBJ2-3; no clear D gene. Trimming took 7 bases from V and 6 from J, leaving 8 bases between them. Looked up from germline, CDR1 is MNHEY and CDR2 is SVGAGI. CDR3 length equals 11 residues.

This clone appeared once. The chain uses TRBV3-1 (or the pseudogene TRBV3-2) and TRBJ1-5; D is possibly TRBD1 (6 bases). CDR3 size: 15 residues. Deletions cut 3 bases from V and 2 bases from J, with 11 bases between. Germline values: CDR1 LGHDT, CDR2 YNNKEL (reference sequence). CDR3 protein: CASSQDSSGNQPQHF. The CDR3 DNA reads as TGTGCCAGCAGCCAGGACAGTTCAGGCAATCAGCCCCAGCATTTT.

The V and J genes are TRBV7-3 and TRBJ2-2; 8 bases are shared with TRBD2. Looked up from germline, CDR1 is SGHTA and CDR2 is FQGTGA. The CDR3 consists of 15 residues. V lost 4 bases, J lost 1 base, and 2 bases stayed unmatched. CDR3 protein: CASSSTSGNTGELFF. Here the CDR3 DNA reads TGTGCCAGCAGCTCTACTAGCGGGAACACCGGGGAGCTGTTTTTT.

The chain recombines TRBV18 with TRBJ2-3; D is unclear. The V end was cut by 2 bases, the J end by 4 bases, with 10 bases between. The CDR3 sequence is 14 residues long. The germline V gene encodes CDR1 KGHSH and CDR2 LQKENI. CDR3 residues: CASSPGQEPDTQYF. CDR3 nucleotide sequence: TGTGCCAGCTCACCAGGGCAGGAGCCAGATACGCAGTATTTT. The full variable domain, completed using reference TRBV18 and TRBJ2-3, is NAGVMQNPRHLVRRRGQEARLRCSPMKGHSHVYWYRQLPEEGLKFMVYLQKENIIDESGMPKERFSAEFPKEGPSILRIQQVVRGDSAAYFCASSPGQEPDTQYFGPGTRLTVL.

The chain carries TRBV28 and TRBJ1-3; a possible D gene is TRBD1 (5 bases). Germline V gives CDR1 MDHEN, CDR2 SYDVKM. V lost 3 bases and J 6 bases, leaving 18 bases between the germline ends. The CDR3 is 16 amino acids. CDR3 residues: CASSFLFGRVINTIYF. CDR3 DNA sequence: TGTGCCAGCAGTTTTTTGTTTGGCAGGGTAATAAACACCATATATTTT.

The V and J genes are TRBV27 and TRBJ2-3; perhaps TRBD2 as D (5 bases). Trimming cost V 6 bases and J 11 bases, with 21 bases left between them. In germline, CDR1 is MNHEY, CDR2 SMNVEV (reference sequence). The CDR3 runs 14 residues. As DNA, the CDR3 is TGTGCCAGCAGGGGCCTTACGGGTCGGGGTGAGCAGTATTTT. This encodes CASRGLTGRGEQYF.

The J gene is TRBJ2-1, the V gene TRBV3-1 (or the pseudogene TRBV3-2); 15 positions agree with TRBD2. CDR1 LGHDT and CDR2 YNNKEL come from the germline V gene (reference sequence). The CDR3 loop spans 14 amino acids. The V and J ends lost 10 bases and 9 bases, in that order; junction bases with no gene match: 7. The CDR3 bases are TGTGCCACCTCCGGACTAGCGGGAGGGGTTGAGCAGTTCTTC. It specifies CATSGLAGGVEQFF.

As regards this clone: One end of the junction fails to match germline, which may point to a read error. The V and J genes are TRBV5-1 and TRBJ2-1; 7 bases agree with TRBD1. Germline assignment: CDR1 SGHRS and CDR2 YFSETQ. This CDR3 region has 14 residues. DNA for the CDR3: TGCGCCAGCAACTTGATGACAGGGCGGAATGAGCAGTTCTTC. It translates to CASNLMTGRNEQFF.

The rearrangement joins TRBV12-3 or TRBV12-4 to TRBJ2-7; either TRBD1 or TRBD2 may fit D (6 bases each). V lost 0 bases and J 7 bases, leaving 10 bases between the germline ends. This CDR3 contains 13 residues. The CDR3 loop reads CASSLAGGPEQYF. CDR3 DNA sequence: TGTGCCAGCAGTTTAGCGGGGGGCCCAGAGCAGTACTTC.

The DNA for the CDR3 is TGTGCCAGCAGTAACTTAGCGGGAGGGCCAGTAGAGCAGTACTTC. It codes for CASSNLAGGPVEQYF. The J gene is TRBJ2-7, the V gene TRBV6-2 or TRBV6-3, with 11 bases matching TRBD2. Germline CDR1 MNHEY, CDR2 SVGEGT. The CDR3 is made up of 15 amino acids. J was trimmed by 7 bases and V by 5 bases; bases with no gene match: 10.

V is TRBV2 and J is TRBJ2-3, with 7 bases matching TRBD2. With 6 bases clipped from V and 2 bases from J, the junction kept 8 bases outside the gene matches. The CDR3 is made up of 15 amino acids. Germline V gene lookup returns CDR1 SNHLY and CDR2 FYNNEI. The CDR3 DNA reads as TGTGCCAGCAGAATCAAAGGGACTACCACAGATACGCAGTATTTT. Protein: CASRIKGTTTDTQYF. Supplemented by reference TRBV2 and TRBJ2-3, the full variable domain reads EPEVTQTPSHQVTQMGQEVILRCVPISNHLYFYWYRQILGQKVEFLVSFYNNEISEKSEIFDDQFSVERPDGSNFTLKIRSTKLEDSAMYFCASRIKGTTTDTQYFGPGTRLTVL.

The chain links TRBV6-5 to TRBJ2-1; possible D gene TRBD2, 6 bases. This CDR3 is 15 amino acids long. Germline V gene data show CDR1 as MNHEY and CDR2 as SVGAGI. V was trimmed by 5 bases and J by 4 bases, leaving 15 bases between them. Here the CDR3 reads CASSPGTGGYNEQFF. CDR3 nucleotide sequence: TGTGCCAGCAGTCCCGGGACTGGGGGGTACAATGAGCAGTTCTTC.

The CDR3, as DNA: TGTGCCAGCAGTGACTCTGCCGGCTCTGGGGCCAACGTCCTGACTTTC. Its protein is CASSDSAGSGANVLTF. This rearrangement joins TRBV6-4 to TRBJ2-6; no definite D call. V was cut by 0 bases and J by 0 bases, with 6 bases left in between. The CDR3 extends over 16 amino acids. Looked up from germline, CDR1 is MRHNA and CDR2 is SNTAGT.

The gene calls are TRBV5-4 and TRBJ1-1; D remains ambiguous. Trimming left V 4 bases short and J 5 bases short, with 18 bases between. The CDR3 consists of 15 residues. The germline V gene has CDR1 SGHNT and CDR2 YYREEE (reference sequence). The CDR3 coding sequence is TGTGCCAGCAGCGCTCTTGCTACCGGGCTTACTGAAGCTTTCTTT. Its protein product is CASSALATGLTEAFF.

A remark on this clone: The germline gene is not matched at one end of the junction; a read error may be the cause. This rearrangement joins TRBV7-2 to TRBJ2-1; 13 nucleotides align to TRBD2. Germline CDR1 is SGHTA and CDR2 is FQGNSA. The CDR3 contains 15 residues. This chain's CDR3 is CASSLLMTSGRSKIF. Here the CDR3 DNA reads TGTGCCAGCAGCTTACTCATGACTAGCGGGAGGAGCAAGATCTTC. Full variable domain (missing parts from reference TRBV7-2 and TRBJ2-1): GAGVSQSPSNKVTEKGKDVELRCDPISGHTALYWYRQSLGQGLEFLIYFQGNSAPDKSGLPSDRFSAERTGGSVSTLTIQRTQQEDSAVYLCASSLLMTSGRSKIFGPGTRLTVL.

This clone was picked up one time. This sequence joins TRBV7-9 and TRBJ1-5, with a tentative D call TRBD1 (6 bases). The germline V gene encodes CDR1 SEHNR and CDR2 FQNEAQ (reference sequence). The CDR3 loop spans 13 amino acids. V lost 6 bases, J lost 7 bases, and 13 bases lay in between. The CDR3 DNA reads TGTGCCAGCAGTAACCTCGGGGGCCAGCCCCAGCATTTT. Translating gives CASSNLGGQPQHF. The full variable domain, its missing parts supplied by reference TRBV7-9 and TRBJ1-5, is DTGVSQNPRHKITKRGQNVTFRCDPISEHNRLYWYRQTLGQGPEFLTYFQNEAQLEKSRLLSDRFSAERPKGSFSTLEIQRTEQGDSAMYLCASSNLGGQPQHFGDGTRLSIL.

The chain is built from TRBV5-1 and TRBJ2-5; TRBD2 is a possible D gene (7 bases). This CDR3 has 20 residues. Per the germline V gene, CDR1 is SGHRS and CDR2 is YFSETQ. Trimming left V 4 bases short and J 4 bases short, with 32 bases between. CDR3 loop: CASSNPPLGGAPLSRETQYF. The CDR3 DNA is TGCGCCAGCAGCAACCCTCCCCTGGGGGGGGCACCACTATCTCGAGAGACCCAGTACTTC.

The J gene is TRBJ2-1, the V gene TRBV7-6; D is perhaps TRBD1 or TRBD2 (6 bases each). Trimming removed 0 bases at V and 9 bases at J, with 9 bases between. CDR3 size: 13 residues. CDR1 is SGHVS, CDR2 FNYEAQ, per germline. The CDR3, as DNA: TGTGCCAGCAGCTTAGCGGAGGGGGGTGAGCAGTTCTTC. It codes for CASSLAEGGEQFF.

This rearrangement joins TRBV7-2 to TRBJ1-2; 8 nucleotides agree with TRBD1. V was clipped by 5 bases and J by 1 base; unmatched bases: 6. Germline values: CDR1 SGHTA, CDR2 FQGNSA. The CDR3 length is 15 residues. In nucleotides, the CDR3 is TGTGCCAGCAGCGTCGGACAGGGTGGTAACTATGGCTACACCTTC. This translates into CASSVGQGGNYGYTF.

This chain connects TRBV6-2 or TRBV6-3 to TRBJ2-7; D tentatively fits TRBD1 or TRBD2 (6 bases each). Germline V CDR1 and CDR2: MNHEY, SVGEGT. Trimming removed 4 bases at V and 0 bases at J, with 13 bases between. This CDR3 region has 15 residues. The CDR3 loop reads CASSSGGGHSYEQYF. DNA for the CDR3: TGTGCCAGCAGTTCCGGGGGCGGACACTCCTACGAGCAGTACTTC.

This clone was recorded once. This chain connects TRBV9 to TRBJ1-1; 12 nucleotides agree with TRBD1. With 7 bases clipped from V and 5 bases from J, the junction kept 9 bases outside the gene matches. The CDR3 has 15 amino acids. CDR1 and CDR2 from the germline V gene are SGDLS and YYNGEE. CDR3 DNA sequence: TGTGCCAGCGCCGGGACAGGGGGCGGAAGGACTGAAGCTTTCTTT. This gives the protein CASAGTGGGRTEAFF.

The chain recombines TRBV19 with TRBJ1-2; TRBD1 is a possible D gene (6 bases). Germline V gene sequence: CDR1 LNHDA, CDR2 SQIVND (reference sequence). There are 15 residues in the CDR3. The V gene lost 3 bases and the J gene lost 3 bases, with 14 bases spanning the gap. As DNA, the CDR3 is TGTGCCAGTAGTATTTCGGGGACAAACTACTATGGCTACACCTTC. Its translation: CASSISGTNYYGYTF.

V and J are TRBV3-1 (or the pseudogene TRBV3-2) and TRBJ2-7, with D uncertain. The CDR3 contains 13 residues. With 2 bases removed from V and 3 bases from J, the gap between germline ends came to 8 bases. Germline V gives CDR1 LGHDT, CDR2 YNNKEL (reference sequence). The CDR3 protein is CASSQNIGYEQYF. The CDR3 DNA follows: TGTGCCAGCAGCCAAAACATAGGCTACGAGCAGTACTTC.

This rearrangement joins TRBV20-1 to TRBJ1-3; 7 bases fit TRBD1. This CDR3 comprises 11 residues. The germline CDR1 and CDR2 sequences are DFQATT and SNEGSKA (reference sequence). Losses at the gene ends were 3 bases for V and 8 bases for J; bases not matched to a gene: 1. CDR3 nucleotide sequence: TGCAGTGCTAGCAGGGGGGACACCATATATTTT. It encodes CSASRGDTIYF.